This TCR beta chain was identified in a study of cytomegalovirus exposure and HLA in healthy donors (dated by TCRdb to the late 2010s). With respect to the entire study: In an earlier analysis of roughly 500 of the donors, under 300 Gb of sequence data and approximately 120 million unique TCR beta sequences from 150 million to 200 million T cells were reported. All discovery cohort repertoires had been generated using a single sequencing platform. The later analysis used no new phenotypic data to find candidate immune exposures, relying instead on TCR beta sequences and their occurrence across donors. Approximately 300 gigabases of sequencing data and approximately 85 million unique TCR sequences were included in an early release covering around 600 HLA-typed donors. An earlier analysis of nearly 600 of the donors applied high-throughput TCR beta sequencing to assess whether each TCR beta V gene segment acted as functional or pseudogenic. To study patterns of TCR occurrence, a later analysis re-analyzed previously published TCR beta repertoires from 700 or so donors and added high-resolution HLA genotyping. The study combined high-throughput TCR immunosequencing, statistical association of individual TCRs with disease status, and machine learning to predict cytomegalovirus infection status. The aim of the study was to test whether cataloging public T cell receptors could identify signatures of past pathogen exposure. Among the roughly 400 genotyped donors, around 81% belonged to the genetic ancestry cluster associated with self-reported Caucasian donors. Among roughly 400 genotyped donors of the cohort, an average of about 220,000 unique TCR beta nucleotide sequences was sequenced per donor, of which 15% to 20% were non-productive. Typing coverage varied by locus: roughly 620-640 donors for A, B, C, DRB1 and DQB1; 500 to 550 for DQA1; about 570 for DPA1; approximately 450 for DPB1. HLA typing included class I and class II loci at four-digit resolution. Donor age, sex, ethnicity and CMV serostatus were compiled alongside the repertoire data. A later genetic analysis used genome-wide SNP genotypes for about three fifths of the roughly 700 donors, treating that subset as a discovery cohort. The study used immunosequencing to profile the T cell repertoires of several hundred subjects and linked those repertoires to cytomegalovirus serostatus. In addition to the first cohort of roughly 700 subjects, a separate validation cohort of 130 or so different subjects was used. Because of strong linkage in the cohort, roughly five DR-DQ haplotypes were treated as single units for association and clustering. General findings and caveats noted by the study authors: In vitro tests confirmed that a few of the cytomegalovirus-associated TCR beta chains recognize cytomegalovirus antigens. This cohort had only TCR beta chains sequenced, and the lack of alpha or paired-chain data limited which features could be detected. The classifier was reported to diagnose cytomegalovirus status with high specificity and sensitivity in both the original cohort and the validation cohort. CMV serostatus was the only immune exposure information available for the cohort. In an earlier analysis of some 540 of the donors, most TCR beta V segments appeared in productive rearrangements about 87% or about 30% of the time, broadly matching IMGT annotations. When HLA alleles, especially DR and DQ, strongly co-occurred, TCR associations were difficult to assign to individual alleles. A later analysis found that TCR association rates varied across HLA loci, with DRB1 alleles showing the most associated TCRs and HLA-C alleles the fewest. Specific HLA alleles were associated with about 17,000 TCR beta sequences at a false discovery rate of 0.05 in a later analysis. Because HLA typing was missing for some donors at each locus, association tests included only the typed subset. Most TCR sequences were seen in very few donors, while some public TCRs were found in many individuals. Presence/absence analyses assumed roughly uniform sequencing depth across donors, an assumption that may not hold. According to a later genetic analysis, donors in an Asian-associated ancestry cluster had fewer N-insertions in productive TCRs than the roughly 700-donor mean. The sequencing pipeline was judged likely to have produced a cluster of highly shared sequence variants as a technical artifact. A later analysis found that HLA-associated TCR beta chains were more clonally expanded and had lower generation probabilities than equally common non-associated chains. A later analysis found that most CMV-associated TCR beta chains appeared HLA-restricted, with HLA associations seemingly driven largely by CMV exposure. According to the authors, the approach could potentially be generalized to other disease states and immunological phenotypes. A later genetic analysis associated a missense DCLRE1C variant with V-gene and J-gene trimming of TCR beta chains, and an independent cohort replicated the association. Correlated functional status among segregating V segments might reflect linkage disequilibrium, but an unknown experimental factor could not be ruled out. Some IMGT-functional V segments, including TRBV6-2 and TRBV6-3, could not be distinguished by the 87-base-pair reads and were therefore excluded. Because counts were too low, seventeen rarely observed V segments, including chromosome 9 orphons, were excluded from the earlier analysis of some 590 of the donors. A further reported finding was that TCR beta sequences accurately predicted the HLA-A and HLA-B alleles for most subjects in the first cohort. A later analysis reported that several top co-occurrence clusters appeared linked to parvovirus B19, influenza, CMV and Epstein-Barr virus. In the study, roughly 160 TCR beta chains were listed as associated with cytomegalovirus.

This clone turned up a few times. The target of this receptor is not known. No much larger clonotype is one base removed from it; base qualities were not supplied. A distance of 12 bases separates the germline ends of V and J, which lose 1 base and 5 bases respectively. From the cysteine up to the phenylalanine, the CDR3 has a length of 14 residues. CDR3 DNA only is kept here, 42 bases in frame from base 1. The germline V gene (reference sequence) gives CDR1 as SGHNT and CDR2 as YYREEE. Preparation of the library involved the immunoSEQ multiplex PCR assay. For the multiplex PCR, a mixture combining 60 forward primers for TCR Vbeta segments and 13 reverse primers for TCR Jbeta segments was used. The CDR3 region of rearranged TCR beta genes was amplified from genomic DNA with a multiplex PCR assay. On the Illumina HiSeq System, the amplified TCR beta libraries were sequenced as 87-base-pair reads. The source study handled its data this way. In a later analysis, tens of millions of unique TCR beta chains were counted across the 500 to 700 repertoires, and approximately 9.9 million of these chains were shared by at least two donors. A nearest-neighbor algorithm error-corrected the raw reads and collapsed the reads into unique sequences, merging closely related sequences to remove PCR and sequencing errors. To assign V, D and J gene segments, CDR3 sequences were aligned to IMGT reference sequences. For a sequence to be retained, a match of at least six nucleotides to both a V gene segment and a J gene segment was required. A rearrangement was called productive if the CDR3 had no stop codons and remained in frame with V and J, and every other rearrangement was called non-productive. CDR3 was defined according to IMGT convention as the region running from the second conserved V-encoded cysteine to the conserved J-encoded phenylalanine. Sequences without an unambiguous match to a single V gene segment were excluded from the earlier analysis of approximately 560 of the donors. An earlier analysis of about 590 of the donors classified V segments as functional when productive rearrangements were above 56.7% and as segregating when the standard deviation between donors was above 5%. A statistical classification framework was developed to diagnose cytomegalovirus status using the catalog of TCR beta chain sequences. V and J gene assignment, in a later analysis, came from comparing TCR nucleotide sequences with IMGT/GENE-DB human TR gene sequences. In a later analysis, CDR3 sequences and most-parsimonious VDJ recombination scenarios were assigned using the TCRdist pipeline. In a later analysis, every TCR beta chain was defined by the combination of its CDR3 amino acid sequence and its V-gene family, and reads without a unique V-gene family were dropped. A later analysis removed 450 to 600 highly shared, low-generation-probability nucleotide sequences to deal with suspected cross-contamination and a sequencing artifact. In a later analysis, a clonal expansion index for each public chain was calculated from normalized within-repertoire ranks of inferred template counts. In a later analysis, generation probabilities were computed using a VDJ recombination model fitted to out-of-frame rearrangements, and the results were checked against IGoR. In a later analysis, TCR-TCR, TCR-HLA and TCR-CMV co-occurrence was scored with hypergeometric tests, and a repertoire-size bias correction was applied to TCR pairs. A later analysis estimated false discovery rates by permuting HLA or CMV assignments 20 times. In a later analysis, co-occurring TCRs were grouped using DBSCAN, and TCRdist sequence similarity was added for clustering within HLA-allele-positive subsets. Repertoires with fewer than 30,000 or more than 120,000 public chains were left out of co-occurrence clustering, as were about five repertoires with anomalous nucleotide sharing. TCRdb took this table from immuneACCESS and kept in-frame rearrangements with V and J called. Such tables lack part of the clones; where checked against another copy, unresolved V genes explain under half of the gap, and the rest is unexplained. D and trimming come from the DNA, and the V and J calls and clone size come from that table. Present in this sample are some 250,000 clones, approximately 82% of which were seen just once. About 7.5% of the sample rests with the top ten.

In total, approximately 610 healthy bone marrow donors made up the cohort. All cohort members were sampled while nominally healthy, although unrecorded immune exposures were likely present. The donor tested CMV seropositive and was one of the 289 seropositive cohort members. Each donor provided a peripheral blood sample, and peripheral blood mononuclear cells were used for TCR beta sequencing. The Qiagen DNeasy Blood Extraction Kit was used to extract genomic DNA from the blood cell samples. This sequence originates from a woman aged 60 to 75 in good health and CMV-seropositive. Here the chain combines TRBV5-4 and TRBJ2-5; matching of 5 bases hints at TRBD1 as the D gene. The sequencing input was PBMCs. The bases read TGTGCCAGCAGCTTGAATTTAGGGGATGAGACCCAGTACTTC. It encodes CASSLNLGDETQYF.